This T cell receptor (beta chain) originates from a study of shared clonotypes between healthy human individuals. Whole-study findings and limits: Between a handful of donors, naive CD4 clonotypes were shared at a level of approximately 5%.

In its sample, this clone was seen once. Its cognate antigen is unknown. The germline V gene has CDR1 SEHNR and CDR2 FQNEAQ (reference sequence). This CDR3 has 15 residues. V dropped 5 bases and J dropped 5 bases, with 18 bases sitting between them. Each of the donors was a healthy adult who was HIV-negative and had not had a recent acute infection or vaccination. The protocol was immunoSEQ multiplex PCR, while the TCRdb copy is restricted to in-frame clones and leaves out a portion. The table has approximately 1.1 million clones, around three quarters seen once. The sequencing input was memory CD4+ T cells from PBMCs. Stated subset: CD45RA-negative fraction. The chain employs TRBV7-9 and TRBJ1-1; no firm D call. The sequence was collected from a man younger than 35 in good health. Some clones in this sample may be carry-over from other donors' samples. The CDR3 sequence is CASSPKPGSTTEAFF. CDR3 coding DNA: TGTGCCAGCAGCCCCAAACCGGGGAGTACAACTGAAGCTTTCTTT.